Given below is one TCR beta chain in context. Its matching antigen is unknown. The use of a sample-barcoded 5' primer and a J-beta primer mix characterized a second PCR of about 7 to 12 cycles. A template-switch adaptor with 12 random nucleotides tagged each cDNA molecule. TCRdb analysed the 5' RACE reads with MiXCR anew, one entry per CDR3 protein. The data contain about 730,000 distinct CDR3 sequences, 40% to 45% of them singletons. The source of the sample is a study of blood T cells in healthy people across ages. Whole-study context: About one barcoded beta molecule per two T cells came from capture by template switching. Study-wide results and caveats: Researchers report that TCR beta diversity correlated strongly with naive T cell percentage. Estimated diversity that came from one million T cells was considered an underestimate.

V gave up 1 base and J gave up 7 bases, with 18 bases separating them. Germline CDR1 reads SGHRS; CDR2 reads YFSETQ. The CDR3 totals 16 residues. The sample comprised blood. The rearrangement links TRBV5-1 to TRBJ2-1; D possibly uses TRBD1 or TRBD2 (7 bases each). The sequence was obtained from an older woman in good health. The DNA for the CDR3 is TGCGCCAGCAGCTTGACACAGGGGACTATGCCTAATGAGCAGTTCTTC. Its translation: CASSLTQGTMPNEQFF.